These 10 T cell receptor beta chains were sequenced from one sample in a study of beta chain features in type 1 diabetes. The antigens of these receptors remain unknown. General study results and limits: In all four CD4+ subsets, TCRB CDR3 length was significantly, moderately reduced in type 1 diabetes.

The isolated RNA, all of it, was reverse transcribed, so expressed TCRB transcripts were what got sequenced. Generated by immunoSEQ multiplex PCR, the TCRdb table keeps only in-frame clones and is missing some. The data hold 600,000 to 700,000 clones, with 9.5% to 15% observed a single time. What was sequenced was naive CD4+ T cells from blood. The origin of the receptors is a man aged 25-45 years with type 1 diabetes.

CDR3 sequence reads: CSVDGQGGTEAFF. CDR3 nucleotide sequence: TGCAGCGTTGACGGCCAGGGCGGCACTGAAGCTTTCTTT. The chain recombines TRBV29-1 with TRBJ1-1, with D perhaps matching TRBD1 (5 bases). Trimming pared 3 bases from V and 4 bases from J, leaving 12 bases between. The CDR3 covers 13 residues. The germline gives CDR1 SQVTM, CDR2 ANQGSEA.

The chain links TRBV7-9 to TRBJ2-3; 9 positions agree with TRBD1. Germline V gene data show CDR1 as SEHNR and CDR2 as FQNEAQ (reference sequence). The CDR3 loop spans 15 amino acids. The ends lost 4 bases at V and 4 bases at J; junction bases unmatched: 6. The CDR3 region is CASSSGTGTADTQYF. Here the CDR3 DNA reads TGTGCCAGCAGCTCCGGGACAGGGACCGCAGATACGCAGTATTTT.

V gene TRBV14 combines with J gene TRBJ2-2; 7 bases line up with TRBD2. This CDR3 has 14 amino acids. Germline-derived CDR1 and CDR2 are SGHDN and FVKESK. Losses at the gene ends were 4 bases for V and 6 bases for J; bases not matched to a gene: 5. CDR3 loop: CASSPLAGAGELFF. In DNA form, the CDR3 reads TGTGCCAGCAGCCCCCTCGCGGGGGCCGGGGAGCTGTTTTTT.

The rearrangement links TRBV6-5 to TRBJ2-3; D is uncertain. Trimming took off 0 bases at V and 2 bases at J, with 9 bases between the two ends. The CDR3 sequence is 15 residues long. The germline V gene has CDR1 MNHEY and CDR2 SVGAGI. Here the CDR3 reads CASSYSSRYTDTQYF. Here the CDR3 DNA reads TGTGCCAGCAGTTACTCGAGCCGGTACACAGATACGCAGTATTTT.

This chain joins TRBV9 and TRBJ1-6; no reliable D call. Germline CDR1 is SGDLS and CDR2 is YYNGEE. The CDR3 is 15 residues long. The ends were cut back, 0 bases at V and 5 bases at J, with 9 bases in the middle. CDR3 DNA sequence: TGTGCCAGCAGCGTAGGGCAGGTTCATAATTCACCCCTCCACTTT. It translates to CASSVGQVHNSPLHF.

The genes are TRBV15 and TRBJ2-5; the D gene is possibly TRBD2 (6 bases). From germline, CDR1 is LNHNV and CDR2 YYDKDF (reference sequence). The CDR3 totals 15 residues. Trimming took 3 bases from V and 7 from J, leaving 18 bases between them. In nucleotides, the CDR3 is TGTGCCACCAGCAGGCTCCGGGACTCATTAGGGACCCAGTACTTC. Amino acids: CATSRLRDSLGTQYF.

The gene calls are TRBV5-1 and TRBJ1-6; TRBD1 matches at 7 bases. Germline values: CDR1 SGHRS, CDR2 YFSETQ. V shed 4 bases, J shed 7 bases, and the junction held 11 bases outside the gene matches. This CDR3 has 16 amino acids. CDR3: CASSRNRDSQNSPLHF. The DNA for the CDR3 is TGCGCCAGCAGCAGGAACCGGGACAGCCAAAATTCACCCCTCCACTTT.

The CDR3 DNA is TGTGCCAGCTCTATTACGGGTCCCTACGAGCAGTACTTC. It specifies CASSITGPYEQYF. The genes are TRBV18 and TRBJ2-7; no clear D gene. The CDR3 consists of 13 residues. Trimming took 6 bases from V and 2 from J, leaving 11 bases between them. Germline V gene data show CDR1 as KGHSH and CDR2 as LQKENI.

Comment on this clone: Additional DNA sequences in this sample encode the identical CDR3. This chain joins TRBV18 and TRBJ2-1, with D perhaps being TRBD1 or TRBD2 (5 bases each). This CDR3 is built from 15 residues. V lost 3 bases and J lost 0, with 9 bases in between. The germline V gene has CDR1 KGHSH and CDR2 LQKENI. As DNA, the CDR3 is TGTGCCAGCTCACCGGGGGAAAGCTCCTACAATGAGCAGTTCTTC. Its translation is CASSPGESSYNEQFF.

Only a few counts were recorded for this clone. The chain combines TRBV10-3 with TRBJ1-1, with D tentatively TRBD1 (6 bases). V shed 6 bases and J shed 3 bases, with 14 bases lying between them. The CDR3 is 14 amino acids. Germline lookup yields CDR1 ENHRY and CDR2 SYGVKD. CDR3 protein: CAIRSGGQDTEAFF. In DNA form, the CDR3 reads TGTGCCATCAGATCTGGGGGGCAGGACACTGAAGCTTTCTTT.